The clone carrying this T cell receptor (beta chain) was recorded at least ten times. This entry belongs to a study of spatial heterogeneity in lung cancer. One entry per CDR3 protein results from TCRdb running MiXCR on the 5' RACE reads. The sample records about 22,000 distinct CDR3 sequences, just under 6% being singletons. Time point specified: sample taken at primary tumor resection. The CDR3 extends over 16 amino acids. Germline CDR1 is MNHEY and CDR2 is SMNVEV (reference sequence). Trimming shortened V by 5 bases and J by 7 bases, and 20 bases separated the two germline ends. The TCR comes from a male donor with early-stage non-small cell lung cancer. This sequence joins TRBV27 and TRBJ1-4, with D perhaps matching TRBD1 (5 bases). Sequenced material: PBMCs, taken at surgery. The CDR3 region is CASSPRSGTGVEKLFF. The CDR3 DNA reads TGTGCCAGCAGTCCCCGATCCGGGACCGGAGTTGAAAAACTGTTTTTT.